This T cell receptor beta chain was recorded in a study of OX40 agonist ivuxolimab in advanced cancers. Background on the study: Dose-escalation patients had hepatocellular carcinoma, melanoma, renal cell or head and neck cancer. Whole-study findings and limits: Antigen specificity was not determined for the expanded peripheral T cells.

Some clones are missing from TCRdb's copy, which holds only in-frame ones; the method was immunoSEQ multiplex PCR. Of fewer than 65,000 clones listed, 91% are singletons. V lost 0 bases, J lost 1 base, and 5 bases lay in between. Germline V CDR1 and CDR2: SGDLS, YYNGEE. The CDR3 contains 15 residues. As to this clone: Antigen: not known.

If patients had autoimmune disease history or systemic immunosuppression, they were excluded. The starting material was CD4+ or CD8+ T cells sorted from blood, obtained in a trial of the OX40 agonist ivuxolimab. The clonotype was recovered from an adult with an advanced solid tumor such as melanoma, head and neck, liver or kidney cancer. The chain recombines TRBV9 with TRBJ2-6; D remains unclear. CDR3 loop: CASSVVESGANVLTF. CDR3 DNA: TGTGCCAGCAGCGTAGTAGAGTCTGGGGCCAACGTCCTGACTTTC.